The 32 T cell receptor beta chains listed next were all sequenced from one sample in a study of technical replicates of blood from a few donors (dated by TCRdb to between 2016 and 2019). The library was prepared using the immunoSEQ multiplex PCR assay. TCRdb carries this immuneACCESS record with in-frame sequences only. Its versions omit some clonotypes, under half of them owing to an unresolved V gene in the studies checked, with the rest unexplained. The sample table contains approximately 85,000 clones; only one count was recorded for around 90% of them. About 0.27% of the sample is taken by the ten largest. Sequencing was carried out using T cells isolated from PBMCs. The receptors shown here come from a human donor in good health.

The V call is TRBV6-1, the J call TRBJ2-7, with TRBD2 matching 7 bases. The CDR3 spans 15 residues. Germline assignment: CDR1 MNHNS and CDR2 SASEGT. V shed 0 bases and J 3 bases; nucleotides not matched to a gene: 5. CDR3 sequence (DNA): TGTGCCAGCAGTGAAGCGGGGGGGAGTCGCTACGAGCAGTACTTC. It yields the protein CASSEAGGSRYEQYF.

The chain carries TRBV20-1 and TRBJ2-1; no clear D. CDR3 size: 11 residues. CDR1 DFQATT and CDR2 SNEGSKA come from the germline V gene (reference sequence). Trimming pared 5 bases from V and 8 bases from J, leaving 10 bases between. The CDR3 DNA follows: TGCAGTGCTCTCATAGCATATGAGCAGTTCTTC. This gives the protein CSALIAYEQFF.

This CDR3 reads CASSPGSTLLMRKLFF. The DNA of the CDR3 is TGTGCCAGCAGCCCGGGGTCGACACTTCTAATGAGGAAACTGTTTTTT. The chain employs TRBV28 and TRBJ1-4; the D is unclear. Germline-derived CDR1 and CDR2 are MDHEN and SYDVKM. The CDR3 contains 16 residues. Trimming left V 6 bases short and J 11 bases short, with 25 bases between.

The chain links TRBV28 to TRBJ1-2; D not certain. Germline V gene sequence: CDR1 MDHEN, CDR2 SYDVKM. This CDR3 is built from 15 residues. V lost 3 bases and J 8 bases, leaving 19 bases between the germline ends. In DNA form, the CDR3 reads TGTGCCAGCAGTTTGGGCAGGCGAACCCTATGGGGCTACACCTTC. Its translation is CASSLGRRTLWGYTF.

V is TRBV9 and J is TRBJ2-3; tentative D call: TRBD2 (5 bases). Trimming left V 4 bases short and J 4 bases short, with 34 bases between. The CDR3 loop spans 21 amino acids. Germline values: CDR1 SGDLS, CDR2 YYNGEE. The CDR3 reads CASSSQPLQPGRQRFADTQYF. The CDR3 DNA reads TGTGCCAGCAGCTCACAACCACTCCAACCAGGACGGCAGCGGTTTGCAGATACGCAGTATTTT. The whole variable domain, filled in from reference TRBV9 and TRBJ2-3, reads DSGVTQTPKHLITATGQRVTLRCSPRSGDLSVYWYQQSLDQGLQFLIQYYNGEERAKGNILERFSAQQFPDLHSELNLSSLELGDSALYFCASSSQPLQPGRQRFADTQYFGPGTRLTVL.

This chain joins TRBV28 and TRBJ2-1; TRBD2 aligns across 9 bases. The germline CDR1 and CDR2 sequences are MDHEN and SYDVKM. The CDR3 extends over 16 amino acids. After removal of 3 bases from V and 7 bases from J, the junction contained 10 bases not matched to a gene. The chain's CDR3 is CASSLRGRALRNEQFF. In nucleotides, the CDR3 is TGTGCCAGCAGTTTGCGCGGGAGGGCCTTAAGGAATGAGCAGTTCTTC.

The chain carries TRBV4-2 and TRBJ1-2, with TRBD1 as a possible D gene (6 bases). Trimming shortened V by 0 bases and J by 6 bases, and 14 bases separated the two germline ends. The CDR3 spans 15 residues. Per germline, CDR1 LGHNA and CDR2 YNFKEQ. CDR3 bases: TGTGCCAGCAGCCAAGACGAGTTCAGGGGTGATGGCTACACCTTC. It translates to CASSQDEFRGDGYTF.

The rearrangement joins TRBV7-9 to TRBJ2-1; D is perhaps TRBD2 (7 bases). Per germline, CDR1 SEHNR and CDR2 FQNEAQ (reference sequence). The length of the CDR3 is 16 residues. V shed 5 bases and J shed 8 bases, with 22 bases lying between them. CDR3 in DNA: TGTGCCAGCAGCCCCTGGAAGGGGGAGGGCCACGATGAGCAGTTCTTC. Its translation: CASSPWKGEGHDEQFF. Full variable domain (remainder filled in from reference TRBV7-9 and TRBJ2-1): DTGVSQNPRHKITKRGQNVTFRCDPISEHNRLYWYRQTLGQGPEFLTYFQNEAQLEKSRLLSDRFSAERPKGSFSTLEIQRTEQGDSAMYLCASSPWKGEGHDEQFFGPGTRLTVL.

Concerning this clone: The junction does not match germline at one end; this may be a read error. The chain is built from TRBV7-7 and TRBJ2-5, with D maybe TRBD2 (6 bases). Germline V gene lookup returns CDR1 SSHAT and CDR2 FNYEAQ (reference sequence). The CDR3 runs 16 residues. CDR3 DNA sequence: TGTGCTAGCAGCTTAGATGGGGGGACCGTTCAAGAGACCCAGTACTTC. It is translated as CASSLDGGTVQETQYF.

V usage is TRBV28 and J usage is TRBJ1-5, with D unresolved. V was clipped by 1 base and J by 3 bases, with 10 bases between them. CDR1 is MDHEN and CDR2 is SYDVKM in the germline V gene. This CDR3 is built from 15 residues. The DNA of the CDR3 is TGTGCCAGCAGTTTATCGACTCAGCTCAATCAGCCCCAGCATTTT. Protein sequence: CASSLSTQLNQPQHF.

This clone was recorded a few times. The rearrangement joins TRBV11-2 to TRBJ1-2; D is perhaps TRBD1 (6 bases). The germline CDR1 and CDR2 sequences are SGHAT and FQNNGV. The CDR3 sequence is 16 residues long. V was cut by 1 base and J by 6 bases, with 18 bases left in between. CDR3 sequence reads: CASSLAIGGGAHGYTF. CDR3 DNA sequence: TGTGCCAGCAGCTTAGCAATAGGCGGGGGGGCACATGGCTACACCTTC. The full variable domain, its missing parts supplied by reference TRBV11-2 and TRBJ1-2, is EAGVAQSPRYKIIEKRQSVAFWCNPISGHATLYWYQQILGQGPKLLIQFQNNGVVDDSQLPKDRFSAERLKGVDSTLKIQPAKLEDSAVYLCASSLAIGGGAHGYTFGSGTRLTVV.

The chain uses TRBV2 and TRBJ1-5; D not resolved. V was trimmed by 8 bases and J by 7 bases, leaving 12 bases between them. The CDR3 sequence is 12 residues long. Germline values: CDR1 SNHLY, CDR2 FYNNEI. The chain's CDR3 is CASARVDQPQHF. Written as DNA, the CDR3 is TGTGCCAGCGCTCGGGTTGACCAGCCCCAGCATTTT. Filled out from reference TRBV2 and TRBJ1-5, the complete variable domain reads EPEVTQTPSHQVTQMGQEVILRCVPISNHLYFYWYRQILGQKVEFLVSFYNNEISEKSEIFDDQFSVERPDGSNFTLKIRSTKLEDSAMYFCASARVDQPQHFGDGTRLSIL.

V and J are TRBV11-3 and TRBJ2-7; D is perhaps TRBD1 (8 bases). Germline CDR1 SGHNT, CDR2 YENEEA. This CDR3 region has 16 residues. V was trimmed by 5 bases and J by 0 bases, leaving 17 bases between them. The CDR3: CASSALQGGFSYEQYF. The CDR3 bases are TGTGCCAGCAGCGCCCTACAGGGGGGGTTCTCCTACGAGCAGTACTTC.

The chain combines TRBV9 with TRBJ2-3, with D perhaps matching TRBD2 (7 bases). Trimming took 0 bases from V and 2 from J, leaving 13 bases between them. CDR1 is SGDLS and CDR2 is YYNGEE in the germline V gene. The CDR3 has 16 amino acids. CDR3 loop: CASSVGPGGPTDTQYF. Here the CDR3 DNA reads TGTGCCAGCAGCGTAGGTCCCGGGGGGCCCACAGATACGCAGTATTTT.

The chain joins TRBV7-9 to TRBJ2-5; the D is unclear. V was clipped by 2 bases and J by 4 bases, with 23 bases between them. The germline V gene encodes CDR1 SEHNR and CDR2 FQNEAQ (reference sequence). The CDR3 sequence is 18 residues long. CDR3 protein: CASSLLLPIIRPGETQYF. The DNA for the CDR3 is TGTGCCAGCAGCTTACTTCTTCCGATCATCCGTCCGGGAGAGACCCAGTACTTC.

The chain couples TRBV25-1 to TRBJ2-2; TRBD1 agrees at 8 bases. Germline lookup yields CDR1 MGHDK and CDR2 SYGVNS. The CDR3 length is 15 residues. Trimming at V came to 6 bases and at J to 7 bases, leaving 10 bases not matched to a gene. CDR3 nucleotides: TGTGCCAGCAGGCCCGGCAGGGGGCGCATCGGGGAGCTGTTTTTT. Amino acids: CASRPGRGRIGELFF.

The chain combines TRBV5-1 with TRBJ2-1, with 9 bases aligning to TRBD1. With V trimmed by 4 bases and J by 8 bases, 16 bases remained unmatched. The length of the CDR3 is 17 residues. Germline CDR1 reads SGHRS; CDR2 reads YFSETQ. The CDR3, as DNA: TGCGCCAGCAGCCTAGGACCTGAGACAGGGGGTGTGGATGAGCAGTTCTTC. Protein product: CASSLGPETGGVDEQFF.

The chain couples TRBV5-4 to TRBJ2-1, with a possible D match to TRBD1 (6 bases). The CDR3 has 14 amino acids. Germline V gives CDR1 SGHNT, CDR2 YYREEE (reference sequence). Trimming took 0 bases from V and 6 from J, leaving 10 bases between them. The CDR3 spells CASSLAYRVNEQFF. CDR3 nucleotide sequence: TGTGCCAGCAGCTTGGCCTACAGGGTCAATGAGCAGTTCTTC.

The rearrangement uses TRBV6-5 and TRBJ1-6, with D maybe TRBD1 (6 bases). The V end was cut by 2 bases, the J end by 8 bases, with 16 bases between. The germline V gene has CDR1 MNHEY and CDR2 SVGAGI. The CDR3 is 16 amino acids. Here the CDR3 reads CASSYLWAGDHSPLHF. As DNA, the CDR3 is TGTGCCAGCAGTTACCTTTGGGCAGGGGACCATTCACCCCTCCACTTT.

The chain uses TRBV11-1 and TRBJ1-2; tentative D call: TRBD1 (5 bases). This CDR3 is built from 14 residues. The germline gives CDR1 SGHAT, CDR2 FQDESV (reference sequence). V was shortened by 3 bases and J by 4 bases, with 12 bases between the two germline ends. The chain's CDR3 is CASSLGGDPYGYTF. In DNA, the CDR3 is TGTGCCAGCAGCTTGGGCGGGGACCCCTATGGCTACACCTTC.

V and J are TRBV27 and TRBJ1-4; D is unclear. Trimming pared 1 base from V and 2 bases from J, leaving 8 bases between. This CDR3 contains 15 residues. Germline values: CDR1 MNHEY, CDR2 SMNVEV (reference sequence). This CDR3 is CASSLFTSTNEKLFF. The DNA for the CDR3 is TGTGCCAGCAGTTTATTCACCAGTACTAATGAAAAACTGTTTTTT.

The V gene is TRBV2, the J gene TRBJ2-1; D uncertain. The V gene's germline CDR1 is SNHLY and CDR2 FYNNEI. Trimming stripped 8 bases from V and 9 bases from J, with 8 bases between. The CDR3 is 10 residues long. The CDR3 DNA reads TGTGCCAGCTCCCTAGGTGAGCAGTTCTTC. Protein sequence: CASSLGEQFF.

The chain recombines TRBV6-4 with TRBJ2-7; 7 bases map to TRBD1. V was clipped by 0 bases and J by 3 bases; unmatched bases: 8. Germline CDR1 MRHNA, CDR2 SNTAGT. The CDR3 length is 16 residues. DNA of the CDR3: TGTGCCAGCAGTGACTCGAGCAGGGGGATTCGCTACGAGCAGTACTTC. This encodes CASSDSSRGIRYEQYF.

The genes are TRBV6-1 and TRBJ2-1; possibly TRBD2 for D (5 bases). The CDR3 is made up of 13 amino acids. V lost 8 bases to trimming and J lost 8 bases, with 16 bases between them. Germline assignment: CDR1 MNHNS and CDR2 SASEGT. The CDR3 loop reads CASHRGSVDEQFF. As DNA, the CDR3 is TGTGCCAGCCATCGAGGGTCAGTAGATGAGCAGTTCTTC.

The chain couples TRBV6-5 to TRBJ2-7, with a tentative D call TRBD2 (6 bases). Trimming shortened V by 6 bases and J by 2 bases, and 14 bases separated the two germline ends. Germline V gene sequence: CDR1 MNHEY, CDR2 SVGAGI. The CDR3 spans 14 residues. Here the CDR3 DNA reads TGTGCCAGCAGGCGGGGACTTACCCCCTACGAGCAGTACTTC. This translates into CASRRGLTPYEQYF.

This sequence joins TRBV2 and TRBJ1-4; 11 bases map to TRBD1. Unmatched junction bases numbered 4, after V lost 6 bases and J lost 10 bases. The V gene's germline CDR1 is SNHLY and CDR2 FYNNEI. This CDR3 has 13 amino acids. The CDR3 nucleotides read TGTGCCAGCAGAACCGGGACAGGGGGAAAACTGTTTTTT. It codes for CASRTGTGGKLFF.

CDR3 sequence (DNA): TGTGCCAGCTCACCAACGCGGGGCGGCGAGCAGTACTTC. Translation: CASSPTRGGEQYF. The chain couples TRBV18 to TRBJ2-7, with a tentative D call TRBD2 (6 bases). CDR3 size: 13 residues. Germline V gene lookup returns CDR1 KGHSH and CDR2 LQKENI. V was shortened by 2 bases and J by 6 bases, with 11 bases between the two germline ends.

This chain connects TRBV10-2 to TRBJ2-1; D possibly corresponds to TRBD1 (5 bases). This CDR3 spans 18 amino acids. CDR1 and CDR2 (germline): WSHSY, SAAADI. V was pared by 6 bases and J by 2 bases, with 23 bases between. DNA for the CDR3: TGCGCCAGCAGCGATCCTTTCCGACAGAAAGGAACCTACAATGAGCAGTTCTTC. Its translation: CASSDPFRQKGTYNEQFF.

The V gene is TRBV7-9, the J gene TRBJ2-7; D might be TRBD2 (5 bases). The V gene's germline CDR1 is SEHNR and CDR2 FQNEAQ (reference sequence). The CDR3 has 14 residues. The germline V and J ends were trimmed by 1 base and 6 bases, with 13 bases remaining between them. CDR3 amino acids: CASSLGGNVAEQYF. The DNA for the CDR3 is TGTGCCAGCAGCTTAGGAGGGAACGTAGCCGAGCAGTACTTC. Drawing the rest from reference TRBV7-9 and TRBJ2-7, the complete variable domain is DTGVSQNPRHKITKRGQNVTFRCDPISEHNRLYWYRQTLGQGPEFLTYFQNEAQLEKSRLLSDRFSAERPKGSFSTLEIQRTEQGDSAMYLCASSLGGNVAEQYFGPGTRLTVT.

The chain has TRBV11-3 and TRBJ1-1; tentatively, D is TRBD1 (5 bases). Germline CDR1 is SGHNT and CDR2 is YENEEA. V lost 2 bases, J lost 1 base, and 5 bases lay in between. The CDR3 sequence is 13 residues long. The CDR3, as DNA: TGTGCCAGCAGCTTACAGGGGAACACTGAAGCTTTCTTT. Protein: CASSLQGNTEAFF.

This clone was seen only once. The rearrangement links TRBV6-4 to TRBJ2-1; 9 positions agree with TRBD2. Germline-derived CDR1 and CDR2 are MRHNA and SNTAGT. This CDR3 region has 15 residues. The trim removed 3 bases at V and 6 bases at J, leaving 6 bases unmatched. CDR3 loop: CASSDYSGSSNEQFF. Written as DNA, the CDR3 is TGTGCCAGCAGTGATTATAGCGGGAGCAGCAATGAGCAGTTCTTC.

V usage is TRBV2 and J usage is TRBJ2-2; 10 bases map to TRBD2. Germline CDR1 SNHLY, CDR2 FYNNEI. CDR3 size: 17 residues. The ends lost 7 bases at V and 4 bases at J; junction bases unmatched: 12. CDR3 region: CASTLSPGTSATGELFF. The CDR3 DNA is TGTGCCAGCACCCTATCCCCCGGGACTAGCGCCACCGGGGAGCTGTTTTTT.